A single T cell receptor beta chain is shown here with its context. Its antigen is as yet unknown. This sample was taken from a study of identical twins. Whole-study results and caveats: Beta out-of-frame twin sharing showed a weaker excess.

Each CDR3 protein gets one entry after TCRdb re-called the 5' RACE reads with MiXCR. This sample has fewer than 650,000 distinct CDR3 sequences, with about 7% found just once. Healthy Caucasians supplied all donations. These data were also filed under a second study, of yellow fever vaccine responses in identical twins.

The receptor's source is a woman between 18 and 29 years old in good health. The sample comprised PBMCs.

CDR3 nucleotides: TGCGCCAGCAGCTTGTTTAAATCCTTCGAGGCAGGGAGTCATGAGCAGTTCTTC. This translates into CASSLFKSFEAGSHEQFF. The rearrangement uses TRBV5-1 and TRBJ2-1, with D perhaps assigned TRBD1 or TRBD2 (5 bases each). Trimming stripped 1 base from V and 8 bases from J, with 25 bases between. This CDR3 comprises 18 residues. Germline V CDR1 and CDR2: SGHRS, YFSETQ.